The TCR beta chain described here comes from a study of CD8 T cells in ankylosing spondylitis. Study-wide points: It appeared that ankylosing spondylitis blood was characterized by a TCR beta motif of roughly 8 highly homologous variants. Some of the motif variants had earlier been found in reactive arthritis patients' fluid and blood. CD8+ cells made up the disease-linked clones, which were relatively rare in peripheral blood.

Remarks on this clonotype: The target antigen is unknown.

Quantitative molecular-barcoded 5'-RACE generated the TCR beta libraries. One entry per CDR3 protein, called by TCRdb with MiXCR from the 5' RACE reads. The repertoire has about 340,000 distinct CDR3 sequences, 14% to 15% of them found once; the top ten carry about 1.1%. This CDR3 spans 12 amino acids. V was clipped by 3 bases and J by 6 bases, with 5 bases between them. Germline CDR1 reads SNHLY; CDR2 reads FYNNEI. This sequence joins TRBV2 and TRBJ2-2; D unclear. The source material was blood, either unsorted or a sorted T cell fraction (not recorded which). The receptor's source is a male donor with ankylosing spondylitis or in good health (not recorded which). CDR3 protein: CASSDWAGELFF. CDR3 nucleotide sequence: TGTGCCAGCAGTGATTGGGCCGGGGAGCTGTTTTTT.